Listed below are T cell receptor beta chains from one sample, sequenced in a study of shared clonotypes between healthy human individuals. The data were produced by immunoSEQ multiplex PCR, yet TCRdb's version contains in-frame clones alone and is incomplete. This table holds hundreds of thousands of clones, 60% to 80% found once. The material sequenced was memory CD4+ T cells sorted from blood. These TCRs come from a woman aged 25 to 39 in good health. Each CDR3 is given with its conserved first and last residue. The D gene is left open where the match is weak. For some rows the clone size is stated as once, few or many, or as a class when expanded; others skip it.

J gene	V gene	clone size	D gene	CDR3 protein	CDR3 DNA
TRBJ1-5	TRBV27	few	TRBD1	CASSRDREWAQHF	TGTGCCAGCAGCCGGGACAGGGAATGGGCCCAGCATTTT
TRBJ2-5	TRBV4-2	once	TRBD2	CASSQEVAGGGETQYF	TGTGCCAGCAGCCAAGAAGTAGCGGGAGGAGGGGAGACCCAGTACTTC
TRBJ2-7	TRBV19	few	TRBD2	CASGVAGEGQYF	TGTGCCAGTGGGGTAGCGGGAGAGGGGCAGTACTTC
TRBJ1-2	TRBV28	NA	NA	CASSSDWDVGGYTF	TGTGCCAGCAGTTCCGATTGGGACGTCGGAGGCTACACCTTC
TRBJ2-7	TRBV4-1	NA	TRBD1	CASSQPGQGNDEQYF	TGCGCCAGCAGCCAACCGGGACAGGGGAACGACGAGCAGTACTTC
TRBJ1-1	TRBV7-2	NA	TRBD1	CASSSSGQGYTEAFF	TGTGCCAGCAGCTCCAGCGGACAGGGTTACACTGAAGCTTTCTTT
TRBJ1-1	TRBV7-2	NA	NA	CASSFSTGARTEAFF	TGTGCCAGCAGCTTCTCGACGGGGGCCCGCACTGAAGCTTTCTTT
TRBJ2-7	TRBV28	NA	TRBD1	CASRRGQGVGYEQYF	TGTGCCAGCAGAAGGGGACAGGGGGTCGGGTACGAGCAGTACTTC
TRBJ2-6	TRBV4-2	NA	TRBD1	CASSAGQGAAGANVLTF	TGTGCCAGCAGCGCGGGACAGGGGGCAGCCGGGGCCAACGTCCTGACTTTC
TRBJ2-5	TRBV28	NA	NA	CASSQRGVWGTQYF	TGTGCCAGCAGTCAAAGGGGGGTATGGGGGACCCAGTACTTC
TRBJ2-7	TRBV11-2	NA	NA	CASSLADGTGEQYF	TGTGCCAGCAGCTTAGCTGACGGGACGGGAGAGCAGTACTTC
TRBJ2-7	TRBV5-1	many	NA	CASSLEATYSYEQYF	TGCGCCAGCAGCTTGGAGGCCACCTACTCCTACGAGCAGTACTTC
TRBJ1-1	TRBV7-2	NA	TRBD1	CASGSQGDTEAFF	TGTGCCAGCGGATCCCAGGGGGACACTGAAGCTTTCTTT
TRBJ1-2	TRBV7-9	NA	NA	CASSFLSTRDWVSDYTF	TGTGCCAGCAGCTTTCTGTCTACTCGGGACTGGGTCTCTGACTACACCTTC
TRBJ1-2	TRBV28	NA	NA	CASSPVDIRSRYGYTF	TGTGCCAGCAGTCCCGTTGACATACGATCACGGTATGGCTACACCTTC
TRBJ2-7	TRBV6-7	NA	NA	CASLRDREQYF	TGTGCCAGCTTGCGAGACAGGGAGCAGTACTTC
TRBJ1-2	TRBV29-1	few	NA	CSVEPGTGGYGYTF	TGCAGCGTTGAGCCCGGGACCGGGGGCTATGGCTACACCTTC
TRBJ1-3	TRBV2	few	NA	CASSEQIVSGNTIYF	TGTGCCAGCAGTGAACAGATTGTCTCTGGAAACACCATATATTTT
TRBJ2-5	TRBV7-8	NA	NA	CASSLELALQETQYF	TGTGCCAGCAGTTTAGAACTAGCTCTCCAAGAGACCCAGTACTTC
TRBJ2-2	TRBV5-4	NA	NA	CASSLEAGDTGELFF	TGTGCCAGCAGCCTTGAGGCGGGCGACACCGGGGAGCTGTTTTTT
TRBJ1-4	TRBV27	NA	NA	CASSTSHRNEKLFF	TGTGCCAGCAGTACCAGTCATAGGAATGAAAAACTGTTTTTT
TRBJ2-3	TRBV5-1	NA	TRBD1	CASRNGQGARVTDTQYF	TGCGCCAGCCGGAATGGACAGGGGGCGAGAGTTACAGATACGCAGTATTTT
TRBJ2-7	TRBV7-3	few	NA	CASSLTGSSYEQYF	TGTGCCAGCAGCTTAACAGGGAGCTCCTACGAGCAGTACTTC
TRBJ1-5	TRBV19	NA	TRBD1	CASSGDRAQPQHF	TGTGCCAGTTCGGGGGACAGGGCCCAGCCCCAGCATTTT
TRBJ2-2	TRBV6-1	NA	NA	CAISEPPFQGPNTGELFF	TGTGCCATCAGTGAGCCTCCATTCCAGGGACCGAACACCGGGGAGCTGTTTTTT
TRBJ2-5	TRBV7-9	NA	NA	CASSLAQGETQYF	TGTGCCAGCAGCTTAGCTCAGGGAGAGACCCAGTACTTC
TRBJ2-7	TRBV5-6	NA	NA	CASSLAGGRGSYEQYF	TGTGCCAGCAGCTTGGCCGGGGGGCGAGGCTCCTACGAGCAGTACTTC
TRBJ2-2	TRBV5-1	NA	TRBD2	CASSKGLAGPGTGELFF	TGCGCCAGCAGCAAGGGACTAGCGGGACCAGGCACCGGGGAGCTGTTTTTT
TRBJ2-7	TRBV18	NA	NA	CASSPVRSSYEQYF	TGTGCCAGCTCACCGGTCCGGTCCTCCTACGAGCAGTACTTC
TRBJ1-2	TRBV7-9	NA	NA	CASSLEGQMDYGYTF	TGTGCCAGCAGCTTAGAAGGACAGATGGACTATGGCTACACCTTC
TRBJ1-1	TRBV5-1	NA	NA	CASSFYGHNTEAFF	TGCGCCAGCAGCTTCTACGGGCACAACACTGAAGCTTTCTTT
TRBJ2-7	TRBV11-2	few	NA	CASSYDASSAYEQYF	TGTGCCAGCAGCTACGACGCATCATCTGCCTACGAGCAGTACTTC
TRBJ1-2	TRBV11-2	NA	NA	CASSLDLLTGDNYGYTF	TGTGCCAGCAGCTTAGATCTTTTGACAGGCGATAACTATGGCTACACCTTC
TRBJ1-3	TRBV19	NA	TRBD1	CASTPDRAGGNTIYF	TGTGCCAGTACCCCGGACAGGGCGGGCGGAAACACCATATATTTT
TRBJ2-3	TRBV28	NA	NA	CASSSNPGIADTQYF	TGTGCCAGCAGTTCCAACCCAGGGATTGCAGATACGCAGTATTTT
TRBJ2-2	TRBV6-1	NA	NA	CASMTGNTGELFF	TGTGCCAGCATGACAGGAAACACCGGGGAGCTGTTTTTT
TRBJ2-1	TRBV7-2	few	TRBD2	CASRGTSGPDEQFF	TGTGCCAGCAGAGGGACTAGCGGGCCCGATGAGCAGTTCTTC
TRBJ1-2	TRBV18	few	NA	CASSPGQADYGYTF	TGTGCCAGCTCTCCGGGGCAGGCAGACTATGGCTACACCTTC
TRBJ2-5	TRBV28	few	NA	CASSSIGLSETQYF	TGTGCCAGCAGTTCCATAGGGCTATCCGAGACCCAGTACTTC
TRBJ2-6	TRBV12-2	NA	NA	CASRVGLAGGPPGANVLTF	TGTGCAAGTCGCGTGGGACTAGCGGGAGGGCCTCCTGGGGCCAACGTCCTGACTTTC
TRBJ2-7	TRBV28	NA	TRBD2	CASSTTSGGWGEQYF	TGTGCCAGCAGTACGACTAGCGGGGGTTGGGGCGAGCAGTACTTC
TRBJ1-1	TRBV6-5	NA	TRBD1	CASSSRGHEVTEAFF	TGTGCCAGCAGTTCCAGGGGGCATGAGGTCACTGAAGCTTTCTTT